These 32 T cell receptor beta chains were sequenced from one sample in a study of Ad26.COV2.S vaccination and SARS-CoV-2 variants. Repertoires were generated with immunoSEQ multiplex PCR, while TCRdb's copy carries only in-frame clones and drops some. The sample records fewer than 500,000 clones, about 90% being singletons. Treatment denoted: about 20 received Ad26.COV2.S at low or high dose, single or two shots; 5 received placebo; per-sample allocation not given. All samples were drawn on day 63, counting from the first vaccine or placebo injection. Sequences were derived from peripheral blood, sampled in a trial of Ad26.COV2.S vaccine versus placebo. The receptor set was obtained from a person aged 18 to 65 who received the Ad26.COV2.S COVID-19 vaccine or a placebo.

This chain links TRBV3-1 (or the pseudogene TRBV3-2) with TRBJ2-3, with 7 positions matching TRBD2. From germline, CDR1 is LGHDT and CDR2 YNNKEL (reference sequence). The CDR3 has 16 residues. Trimming at V came to 5 bases and at J to 0 bases, leaving 8 bases not matched to a gene. In nucleotides, the CDR3 is TGTGCCAGCAGCTCGCCTAGCGGAACTAGCACAGATACGCAGTATTTT. Residues: CASSSPSGTSTDTQYF.

The V call is TRBV7-8, the J call TRBJ2-2; 7 bases fit TRBD1. V was pared by 5 bases and J by 2 bases, with 8 bases of the junction left unmatched. The length of the CDR3 is 16 residues. The germline CDR1 and CDR2 sequences are SGHVS and FQNEAQ. Here the CDR3 reads CASSPHGTVNTGELFF. The CDR3 DNA reads TGTGCCAGCAGCCCGCACGGGACAGTTAACACCGGGGAGCTGTTTTTT. The variable domain in full, completed from reference TRBV7-8 and TRBJ2-2, reads GAGVSQSPRYKVAKRGQDVALRCDPISGHVSLFWYQQALGQGPEFLTYFQNEAQLDKSGLPSDRFFAERPEGSVSTLKIQRTQQEDSAVYLCASSPHGTVNTGELFFGEGSRLTVL.

The chain is built from TRBV6-4 and TRBJ2-7, with 10 bases aligning to TRBD2. Germline lookup yields CDR1 MRHNA and CDR2 SNTAGT. The CDR3 consists of 18 residues. V lost 1 base, J lost 3 bases, and 12 bases stayed unmatched. CDR3 in amino acids: CASSDFLSSGRSFYEQYF. CDR3 DNA sequence: TGTGCCAGCAGTGACTTTCTTTCTAGCGGGAGATCCTTCTACGAGCAGTACTTC.

The chain carries TRBV7-2 and TRBJ2-5; 9 nucleotides agree with TRBD1. V shed 3 bases, J shed 7 bases, and the junction held 6 bases outside the gene matches. This CDR3 comprises 14 residues. Germline V lookup: CDR1 SGHTA, CDR2 FQGNSA. Here the CDR3 reads CASSLTGGPGTQYF. The CDR3 DNA sequence: TGTGCCAGCAGCTTGACAGGGGGTCCTGGGACCCAGTACTTC.

The V gene is TRBV4-3, the J gene TRBJ2-2; TRBD2 agrees at 11 bases. The V and J ends lost 4 bases and 2 bases, in that order; junction bases with no gene match: 15. The CDR3 totals 20 residues. CDR1 LGHNA and CDR2 YSLEER come from the germline V gene. The chain's CDR3 is CASSRVALAGAGINTGELFF. The CDR3 DNA reads as TGCGCCAGCAGCCGAGTCGCACTAGCGGGAGCGGGGATTAACACCGGGGAGCTGTTTTTT.

With regard to this clone: The same CDR3 is also encoded by other DNA sequences in this sample. The V gene is TRBV7-2, the J gene TRBJ1-6; tentative D call: TRBD1 (5 bases). Germline assignment: CDR1 SGHTA and CDR2 FQGNSA. V was cut by 1 base and J by 9 bases, with 7 bases left in between. The CDR3 contains 13 residues. The CDR3 DNA reads as TGTGCCAGCAGCTTAGAAAGGGGTTCACCCCTCCACTTT. It codes for CASSLERGSPLHF.

The chain employs TRBV5-8 and TRBJ1-1, with D uncertain. V shed 1 base and J shed 5 bases, with 15 bases lying between them. The CDR3 runs 15 residues. The germline V gene encodes CDR1 SGHTS and CDR2 YDEGEE. This chain's CDR3 is CASSLFFQEGTEAFF. The CDR3, as DNA: TGTGCCAGCAGCTTGTTTTTTCAGGAGGGTACTGAAGCTTTCTTT.

The CDR3 DNA reads TGTGCCAGCTCAGGACCGTCGGGAGAGGACATTCAGTACTTC. This codes for CASSGPSGEDIQYF. This chain links TRBV18 with TRBJ2-4; weak D call: TRBD2 (6 bases). Trimming pared 5 bases from V and 8 bases from J, leaving 16 bases between. Per the germline V gene, CDR1 is KGHSH and CDR2 is LQKENI. The CDR3 sequence is 14 residues long.

This chain uses TRBV11-2 with TRBJ2-1; 10 bases match TRBD2. Unmatched junction bases numbered 5, after V lost 2 bases and J lost 4 bases. The CDR3 sequence is 16 residues long. Germline CDR1 SGHAT, CDR2 FQNNGV. The CDR3 nucleotides are TGTGCCAGCAGCTTAAGAGGACTAGCGGAATACAATGAGCAGTTCTTC. Its protein product is CASSLRGLAEYNEQFF.

The chain carries TRBV4-3 and TRBJ1-2; tentative D call: TRBD1 (5 bases). V was cut by 0 bases and J by 7 bases, with 12 bases left in between. The CDR3 is made up of 14 amino acids. Germline V CDR1 and CDR2: LGHNA, YSLEER. CDR3 region: CASSQEQGSGGYTF. CDR3 DNA: TGCGCCAGCAGCCAAGAGCAGGGTAGCGGTGGCTACACCTTC.

This CDR3 is CASSFDSPGELFF. The DNA for the CDR3 is TGTGCCAGCAGCTTCGACAGTCCAGGGGAGCTGTTTTTT. The chain combines TRBV7-9 with TRBJ2-2; possible D gene TRBD1, 5 bases. The CDR3 extends over 13 amino acids. V lost 3 bases to trimming and J lost 8 bases, with 10 bases between them. Looked up from germline, CDR1 is SEHNR and CDR2 is FQNEAQ (reference sequence). The whole variable domain, filled in from reference TRBV7-9 and TRBJ2-2, reads DTGVSQNPRHKITKRGQNVTFRCDPISEHNRLYWYRQTLGQGPEFLTYFQNEAQLEKSRLLSDRFSAERPKGSFSTLEIQRTEQGDSAMYLCASSFDSPGELFFGEGSRLTVL.

The genes are TRBV7-6 and TRBJ2-1; D is perhaps TRBD1 (5 bases). Germline loops: CDR1 SGHVS, CDR2 FNYEAQ. This CDR3 has 16 residues. Trimming stripped 5 bases from V and 3 bases from J, with 17 bases between. In DNA form, the CDR3 reads TGTGCCAGCAGCCCCAACCGGACACTGCACTACAATGAGCAGTTCTTC. Amino acid sequence: CASSPNRTLHYNEQFF.

The V call is TRBV27, the J call TRBJ2-7; TRBD2 aligns across 13 bases. V was clipped by 7 bases and J by 0 bases; unmatched bases: 9. The CDR3 covers 17 residues. Germline V gene lookup returns CDR1 MNHEY and CDR2 SMNVEV (reference sequence). In DNA, the CDR3 is TGTGCCAGCAACACGAGGACTAGCGGGAGTGACTCCTACGAGCAGTACTTC. Translated: CASNTRTSGSDSYEQYF.

The chain employs TRBV5-1 and TRBJ2-5, with TRBD2 matching over 7 bases. V trimming: 7 bases; J trimming: 2 bases; junction bases outside the gene matches: 11. The CDR3 totals 15 residues. Per germline, CDR1 SGHRS and CDR2 YFSETQ. As DNA, the CDR3 is TGCGCCAGCGGGGGGGAGACGGGTTTTCAAGAGACCCAGTACTTC. Translating gives CASGGETGFQETQYF.

V gene TRBV20-1 combines with J gene TRBJ2-7; 8 nucleotides agree with TRBD1. Germline-derived CDR1 and CDR2 are DFQATT and SNEGSKA (reference sequence). With V trimmed by 7 bases and J by 4 bases, 3 bases remained unmatched. The CDR3 has 11 amino acids. CDR3 region: CSGQGAYEQYF. In DNA, the CDR3 is TGCAGTGGGCAGGGGGCGTACGAGCAGTACTTC.

The rearrangement links TRBV28 to TRBJ2-5; D is possibly TRBD2 (7 bases). Germline V lookup: CDR1 MDHEN, CDR2 SYDVKM. Trimming cost V 2 bases and J 5 bases, with 12 bases left between them. The CDR3 extends over 14 amino acids. The CDR3 DNA sequence: TGTGCCAGCAGTTTAGGGGGGGGCAGGGAGACCCAGTACTTC. Its protein is CASSLGGGRETQYF.

This clone was seen only once. The V gene is TRBV28, the J gene TRBJ2-1, with unresolved D. Germline V gene data show CDR1 as MDHEN and CDR2 as SYDVKM. This CDR3 has 12 residues. V was clipped by 3 bases and J by 15 bases, with 15 bases between them. As DNA, the CDR3 is TGTGCCAGCAGTTTGGGTGGCCGGCGTCTGTTCTTC. Its translation: CASSLGGRRLFF.

The chain combines TRBV18 with TRBJ2-2; the D gene is possibly TRBD1 (6 bases). This CDR3 contains 17 residues. Per the germline V gene, CDR1 is KGHSH and CDR2 is LQKENI. V was shortened by 1 base and J by 0 bases, with 12 bases between the two germline ends. The CDR3 region is CASSPLRTATNTGELFF. The CDR3 region has the DNA TGTGCCAGCTCACCACTCAGGACAGCGACGAACACCGGGGAGCTGTTTTTT.

This rearrangement joins TRBV29-1 to TRBJ1-3, with a weak D call TRBD1 (5 bases). This CDR3 contains 14 residues. V was pared by 7 bases and J by 0 bases, with 13 bases between. The V gene's germline CDR1 is SQVTM and CDR2 ANQGSEA. The CDR3 loop reads CSATEDTSGNTIYF. The CDR3 region has the DNA TGCAGCGCCACCGAGGACACCTCTGGAAACACCATATATTTT. Full variable domain (missing parts from reference TRBV29-1 and TRBJ1-3): SAVISQKPSRDICQRGTSLTIQCQVDSQVTMMFWYRQQPGQSLTLIATANQGSEATYESGFVIDKFPISRPNLTFSTLTVSNMSPEDSSIYLCSATEDTSGNTIYFGEGSWLTVV.

This chain uses TRBV7-9 with TRBJ2-7; 7 positions match TRBD1. The V and J ends lost 5 bases and 5 bases, in that order; junction bases with no gene match: 12. Germline CDR1 and CDR2: SEHNR and FQNEAQ (reference sequence). The CDR3 spans 15 residues. The chain's CDR3 is CASSGPGQPYDEQYF. In nucleotides, the CDR3 is TGTGCCAGCAGCGGACCGGGACAGCCCTATGACGAGCAGTACTTC.

The chain joins TRBV5-1 to TRBJ2-7; D gene uncertain. CDR1 SGHRS and CDR2 YFSETQ come from the germline V gene. The CDR3 sequence is 15 residues long. Trimming took 0 bases from V and 0 from J, leaving 10 bases between them. CDR3 protein: CASSLDDLSSYEQYF. CDR3 sequence (DNA): TGCGCCAGCAGCTTGGACGACCTTAGCTCCTACGAGCAGTACTTC.

The gene calls are TRBV28 and TRBJ2-5; 7 nucleotides line up with TRBD1. From germline, CDR1 is MDHEN and CDR2 SYDVKM. This CDR3 is 13 amino acids long. J was trimmed by 4 bases and V by 6 bases; bases with no gene match: 5. CDR3 DNA sequence: TGTGCCAGCAGCCCAGGGGGATCAGAGACCCAGTACTTC. As protein: CASSPGGSETQYF.

This rearrangement joins TRBV10-3 to TRBJ1-1, with 8 bases aligning to TRBD1. The CDR3 is made up of 14 amino acids. Germline V CDR1 and CDR2: ENHRY, SYGVKD. J was trimmed by 4 bases and V by 2 bases; bases with no gene match: 3. The CDR3 sequence is CAISEARGLTEAFF. The CDR3 DNA reads as TGTGCCATCAGTGAGGCCAGGGGGCTCACTGAAGCTTTCTTT.

The chain couples TRBV28 to TRBJ1-3, with D possibly being TRBD1 (5 bases). V lost 7 bases, J lost 3 bases, and 10 bases lay in between. CDR1 is MDHEN and CDR2 is SYDVKM in the germline V gene. CDR3 length equals 13 residues. CDR3 nucleotide sequence: TGTGCCAGCATAAGGACACTTGGAAACACCATATATTTT. This encodes CASIRTLGNTIYF.

This clone was counted between two and nine times. The J gene is TRBJ2-5, the V gene TRBV27; D perhaps matches TRBD2 (6 bases). V lost 1 base and J 5 bases, leaving 8 bases between the germline ends. CDR1 is MNHEY, CDR2 SMNVEV, per germline (reference sequence). The CDR3 loop spans 13 amino acids. The chain's CDR3 is CASSLYGGETQYF. CDR3 nucleotides: TGTGCCAGCAGTTTATACGGGGGTGAGACCCAGTACTTC.

The chain has TRBV11-1 and TRBJ2-4, with a tentative D call TRBD1 (6 bases). The CDR3 length is 12 residues. CDR1 and CDR2 from the germline V gene are SGHAT and FQDESV (reference sequence). Trimming took 4 bases from V and 6 from J, leaving 7 bases between them. In DNA, the CDR3 is TGTGCCAGCAGCTCGGACAGAAACATTCAGTACTTC. It encodes CASSSDRNIQYF.

The V gene is TRBV18, the J gene TRBJ2-7; 8 nucleotides line up with TRBD2. V trimming: 4 bases; J trimming: 7 bases; junction bases outside the gene matches: 9. The CDR3 extends over 14 amino acids. Germline V gene sequence: CDR1 KGHSH, CDR2 LQKENI. The CDR3 DNA reads as TGTGCCAGCTCACGGGCGAGCGGGAGAAGAGAGCAGTACTTC. Translating gives CASSRASGRREQYF. Combining the CDR3 with reference TRBV18 and TRBJ2-7 gives the whole variable domain NAGVMQNPRHLVRRRGQEARLRCSPMKGHSHVYWYRQLPEEGLKFMVYLQKENIIDESGMPKERFSAEFPKEGPSILRIQQVVRGDSAAYFCASSRASGRREQYFGPGTRLTVT.

The rearrangement joins TRBV7-8 to TRBJ1-4; 9 bases are a match to TRBD1. CDR3 length equals 15 residues. V trimming: 3 bases; J trimming: 8 bases; junction bases outside the gene matches: 7. The germline V gene encodes CDR1 SGHVS and CDR2 FQNEAQ. CDR3 in DNA: TGTGCCAGCAGCTTGGACAGGGGCCGGGGAGAAAAACTGTTTTTT. It translates to CASSLDRGRGEKLFF.

The V call is TRBV30, the J call TRBJ2-1; D unclear. The CDR3 is 11 residues long. CDR1 GTSNPN and CDR2 SVGIG come from the germline V gene (reference sequence). Trimming pared 0 bases from V and 12 bases from J, leaving 9 bases between. The CDR3 DNA reads TGTGCCTGGAGTGTGCTATTCGGGCAGTTCTTC. Translated: CAWSVLFGQFF.

The chain recombines TRBV30 with TRBJ1-5; TRBD1 aligns across 8 bases. Germline lookup yields CDR1 GTSNPN and CDR2 SVGIG (reference sequence). This CDR3 has 13 residues. V was pared by 1 base and J by 5 bases, with 1 base of the junction left unmatched. CDR3 sequence: CAWSETGDQPQHF. The CDR3, as DNA: TGTGCCTGGAGTGAGACAGGGGATCAGCCCCAGCATTTT.

This clone was found once. The V and J genes are TRBV19 and TRBJ2-7; tentatively, D is TRBD2 (6 bases). V was cut by 6 bases and J by 1 base, with 16 bases left in between. The germline V gene has CDR1 LNHDA and CDR2 SQIVND (reference sequence). This CDR3 has 15 amino acids. The CDR3 spells CASRAGTDVSYEQYF. CDR3 in DNA: TGTGCCAGTAGAGCCGGGACTGACGTATCCTACGAGCAGTACTTC.

The rearrangement uses TRBV3-1 (or the pseudogene TRBV3-2) and TRBJ2-5; 8 bases agree with TRBD1. CDR1 and CDR2 (germline): LGHDT, YNNKEL (reference sequence). V dropped 2 bases and J dropped 5; count of bases not matched to a gene: 10. The CDR3 sequence is 16 residues long. CDR3 nucleotide sequence: TGTGCCAGCAGCCAACTTATAGGACAGGGATGGGAGACCCAGTACTTC. It codes for CASSQLIGQGWETQYF.